What follows is one TCR beta chain and its context. Antigen unknown. The data derive from a study of cytomegalovirus exposure and HLA in healthy donors. Findings and caveats of the study: The study recorded 150 to 200 TCR beta chains that were cytomegalovirus-associated. Diagnosis of cytomegalovirus status made by the classifier reportedly showed high specificity and sensitivity.

V lost 5 bases to trimming and J lost 8 bases, with 15 bases between them. Germline CDR1 SGHAT, CDR2 FQNNGV. The length of the CDR3 is 14 residues. Some clones are missing from TCRdb's copy, which holds only in-frame ones; the method was immunoSEQ multiplex PCR. The profile shows approximately 160,000 clones, around 88% of them singletons. The source material was PBMCs. The sequence came from a young woman in good health and CMV-seronegative. The chain links TRBV11-2 to TRBJ1-4; D possibly corresponds to TRBD1 (5 bases). CDR3 protein: CASSPAQGYEKLFF. CDR3 sequence (DNA): TGTGCCAGCAGCCCCGCGCAGGGATACGAAAAACTGTTTTTT.